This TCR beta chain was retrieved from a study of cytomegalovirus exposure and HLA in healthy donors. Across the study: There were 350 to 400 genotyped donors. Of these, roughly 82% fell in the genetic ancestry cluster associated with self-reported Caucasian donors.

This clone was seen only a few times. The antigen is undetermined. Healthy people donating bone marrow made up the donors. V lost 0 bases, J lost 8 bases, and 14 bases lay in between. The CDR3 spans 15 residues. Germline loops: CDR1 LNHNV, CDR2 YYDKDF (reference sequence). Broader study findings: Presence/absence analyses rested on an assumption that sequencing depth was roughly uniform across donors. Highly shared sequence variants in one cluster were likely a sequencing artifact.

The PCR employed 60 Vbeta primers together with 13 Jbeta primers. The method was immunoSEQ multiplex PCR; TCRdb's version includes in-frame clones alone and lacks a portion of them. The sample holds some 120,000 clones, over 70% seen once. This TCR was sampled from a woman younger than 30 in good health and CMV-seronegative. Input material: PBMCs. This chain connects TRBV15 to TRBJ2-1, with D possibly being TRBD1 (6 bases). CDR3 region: CATSREARGVDEQFF. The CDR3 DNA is TGTGCCACCAGCAGAGAGGCCAGGGGCGTTGATGAGCAGTTCTTC.